This T cell receptor beta chain was recovered during a study of cytotoxic CD8 clonotypes in ibrutinib-treated CLL (dated by TCRdb to the early 2020s). At the level of the whole study: In this cohort, around 14 patients were treatment-naive and some 10 were relapsed/refractory, while fewer than 18 had unmutated IGHV. Samples at response were collected after a median of about 12 months of treatment, with a range of 6 to 36 months. Samples averaged about 260,000 productive templates and just under 95,000 productive rearrangements. Patients were still on ibrutinib when every remission and progressive disease sample was collected. Of the roughly 81 people in the trial, approximately 26 had longitudinal samples available. Cryopreserved peripheral blood mononuclear cells were collected before treatment, at response, and at either disease progression or sustained remission. Responses were partial in some 24 patients and complete in 2; after median around 66 months follow-up, about 15 stayed in remission and 12 progressed.

The germline V gene specifies SQVTM as CDR1 and ANQGSEA as CDR2. CDR3 length: 13 amino acids, cysteine to phenylalanine. Just the 39-base CDR3 DNA is kept, in frame starting at base 1. This specimen's time point label, per the study, means: 24 months on ibrutinib. For TCR beta library preparation, 1.5 to 2.5 micrograms of genomic DNA was extracted from cryopreserved PBMCs. High-throughput TCR beta sequencing was performed on longitudinal blood samples from CLL patients receiving ibrutinib monotherapy. The patients took part in an open-label, single-center phase 2 trial of ibrutinib monotherapy. Here is what the overall study found, with its caveats: Sampling times were not matched between patients in sustained remission and patients whose disease was progressing, and lymph node repertoires were not examined. Public clonotypes were found to be uncommon and were observed to contract or remain stable during treatment; the increase in clonality was shown to reflect expansion of private clonotypes at ibrutinib response. At baseline, clonality was higher than in age-matched healthy donors and showed a strong correlation with circulating CD8+ T-cell counts. Clonality rose at ibrutinib response, remained stable during sustained remission, and dropped back toward baseline at progression.

On a MiSeq, deep resolution sequencing aimed for a depth between 1 in 1 million and 1 in 200,000 T cells, with each clonotype covered around 10x on average. The immunoSEQ hsTCRB Kit was used to generate TCR beta libraries. As for the authors' bioinformatics: Data were analyzed with ImmunoSEQ Data Assistant and ImmunoSEQ Analyzer, with V, D and J genes assigned per IMGT definitions. Clonality, which ranges from 0 to 1, was calculated as one minus the normalized Shannon entropy of productive rearrangement frequencies. Public clonotype analysis was restricted to overrepresented clonotypes comprising at least 0.05% of each patient's repertoire. Some twelve repertoires from age-matched healthy donors, obtained from immuneACCESS, served as clonality controls. As stored in TCRdb, this immuneACCESS dataset retains in-frame rearrangements with V and J assigned. A fraction of the clones does not appear; measured against another copy, unresolved V genes explain less than half of the discrepancy, and the remainder lacks a known reason. V and J calls and clone size come straight from that table; D and trimming were deduced from the DNA. This sample holds about 120,000 clones; 55% to 75% were observed only once. About 40% of the sample goes to the ten largest clones.

As regards this clone: Its antigen remains unidentified. Base qualities are not at hand, and no much larger clone is one base apart.

Sequenced material: PBMCs, taken after 24 months of ibrutinib treatment. The chain is assembled from TRBV29-1 and TRBJ2-3, with 10 bases matching TRBD2. The clonotype originates from a human donor with chronic lymphocytic leukemia. Here the CDR3 is given as CMGLAGGTDTQYF. The DNA is as follows: TGCATGGGGCTAGCGGGGGGCACAGATACGCAGTATTTT.